Listed below are T cell receptor beta chains from one sample, sequenced in a study of blood T cells in healthy people across ages. TCRdb fed the 5' RACE reads into MiXCR, producing one record per CDR3 protein. The profile shows about 680,000 distinct CDR3 sequences, over 45% of them singletons. The source material was blood. All receptors come from a woman aged 60 to 75 in good health. Both conserved end residues are part of each CDR3.

CDR3: CASSLMPSGGQETQYF
V: TRBV7-2
J: TRBJ2-5

CDR3: CASSLGSQVGYEQYF
V: TRBV7-9
J: TRBJ2-7

CDR3: CSANGLAGVSEQFF
V: TRBV20-1
J: TRBJ2-1

CDR3: CSAIGQGEVYEQYF
V: TRBV20-1
J: TRBJ2-7

CDR3: CASSFLTNTGELFF
V: TRBV7-3
J: TRBJ2-2

CDR3: CSARFGYGGQPGGSYGYTF
V: TRBV20-1
J: TRBJ1-2

CDR3: CASSNWGSGNQPQHF
V: TRBV2
J: TRBJ1-5

CDR3: CASSSETGWGNIQYF
V: TRBV7-2
J: TRBJ2-4

CDR3: CASCLAGVETQYF
V: TRBV5-1
J: TRBJ2-3

CDR3: CASSVDQGTGEQYF
V: TRBV2
J: TRBJ2-7

CDR3: CASREDWSSYNEQFF
V: TRBV27
J: TRBJ2-1

CDR3: CASSPARPNTGELFF
V: TRBV28
J: TRBJ2-2

CDR3: CSVLGDRDSYEQYF
V: TRBV29-1
J: TRBJ2-7

CDR3: CASSWSAVGHLYNEQFF
V: TRBV7-2
J: TRBJ2-1

CDR3: CSVIPGVRETQYF
V: TRBV20-1
J: NA

CDR3: CASNTQIAGDEQFF
V: TRBV7-9
J: TRBJ2-1

CDR3: CASSVGQGRAIRYGYTF
V: TRBV7-2
J: TRBJ1-2

CDR3: CASSQDPGGSPNEQFF
V: TRBV4-3
J: TRBJ2-1

CDR3: CAISEGGDRAVKLFF
V: TRBV10-3
J: TRBJ1-4

CDR3: CASSLAGTGTYNEQFF
V: TRBV7-2
J: TRBJ2-1

CDR3: CASSLTGGTSYEQYF
V: TRBV12-3/TRBV12-4
J: TRBJ2-7

CDR3: CAISRGREGLNNEQFF
V: TRBV10-3
J: TRBJ2-1

CDR3: CSAQGWENQPQHF
V: TRBV20-1
J: TRBJ1-5

CDR3: CALVVTGGAYEQYF
V: TRBV30
J: TRBJ2-7

CDR3: CASKHQSNTEAFF
V: TRBV12-3/TRBV12-4
J: TRBJ1-1

CDR3: CASSFSYGYTF
V: TRBV12-3/TRBV12-4
J: TRBJ1-2

CDR3: CASSVYDQGNEQFF
V: TRBV9
J: TRBJ2-1

CDR3: CASSRDPSPPVGEYF
V: TRBV7-2
J: TRBJ2-5

CDR3: CATRPPSNYGYTF
V: TRBV11-2
J: TRBJ1-2